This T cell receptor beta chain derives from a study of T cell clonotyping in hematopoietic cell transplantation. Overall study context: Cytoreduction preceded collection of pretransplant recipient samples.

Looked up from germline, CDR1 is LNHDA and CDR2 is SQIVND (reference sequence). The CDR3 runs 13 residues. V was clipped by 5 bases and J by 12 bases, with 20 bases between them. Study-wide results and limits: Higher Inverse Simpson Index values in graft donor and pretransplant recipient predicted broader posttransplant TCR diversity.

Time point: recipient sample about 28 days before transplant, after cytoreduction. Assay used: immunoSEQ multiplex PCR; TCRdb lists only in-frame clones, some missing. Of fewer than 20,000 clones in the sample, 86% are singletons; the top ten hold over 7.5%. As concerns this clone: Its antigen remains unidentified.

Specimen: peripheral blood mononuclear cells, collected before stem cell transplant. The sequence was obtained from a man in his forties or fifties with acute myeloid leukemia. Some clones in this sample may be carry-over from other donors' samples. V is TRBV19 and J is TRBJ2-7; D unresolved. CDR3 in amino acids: CASSPPRPERPYF. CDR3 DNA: TGTGCCAGTAGTCCCCCCCGGCCAGAGCGACCGTACTTC.